A selection of T cell receptor beta chains follows, all from one sample in a study of T cell responses to AZD1222 COVID-19 vaccine. Some clones are missing from TCRdb's copy, which holds only in-frame ones; the method was immunoSEQ multiplex PCR. The profile shows more than 150,000 clones, approximately 90% of them singletons. The sequencing used peripheral blood, collected on day 0 of AZD1222 vaccination. The receptors shown here come from an adult in good health. Both conserved end residues are part of each CDR3. The D gene is left open where the match is weak. For some rows the clone size is stated as once, few or many, or as a class when expanded; others skip it.

V,D,size,J,CDR3,DNA
TRBV23-1,.,.,TRBJ1-2,CASSPHTGIRGYTF,TGCGCCAGCAGTCCCCATACAGGGATCCGCGGCTACACCTTC
TRBV7-8,.,.,TRBJ2-1,CASSLGGDGSSYNEQFF,TGTGCCAGCAGCTTAGGGGGCGACGGTAGCTCCTACAATGAGCAGTTCTTC
TRBV6-6,.,.,TRBJ2-3,CASIHGAGRTDTQYF,TGTGCCAGCATTCACGGGGCGGGACGGACAGATACGCAGTATTTT
TRBV5-1,TRBD1,.,TRBJ1-2,CASSSDRGYTNGYTF,TGCGCCAGCAGCTCGGACAGGGGATATACTAATGGCTACACCTTC
TRBV9,.,.,TRBJ2-7,CASSVGTGGAYEQYF,TGTGCCAGCAGCGTAGGAACAGGGGGGGCCTACGAGCAGTACTTC
TRBV12-3/TRBV12-4,TRBD1,.,TRBJ1-4,CASSSGTVTKLFF,TGTGCCAGCAGTAGTGGGACAGTCACAAAACTGTTTTTT
TRBV10-3,.,.,TRBJ1-2,CAISEISYGYTF,TGTGCCATCAGCGAGATATCCTATGGCTACACCTTC
TRBV28,TRBD1,.,TRBJ1-2,CASTRTGDYGYTF,TGTGCCAGCACCCGGACAGGAGACTATGGCTACACCTTC
TRBV10-3,.,.,TRBJ1-1,CAIRRGIGDTEAFF,TGTGCCATCAGGCGGGGGATCGGGGACACTGAAGCTTTCTTT
TRBV28,.,.,TRBJ2-1,CASTLSGGDEQFF,TGTGCCAGCACGTTGTCTGGGGGCGATGAGCAGTTCTTC
TRBV6-5,.,.,TRBJ2-1,CASSYSVRGDRNEQFF,TGTGCCAGCAGTTACAGTGTCAGGGGTGATAGAAATGAGCAGTTCTTC
TRBV19,TRBD2,.,TRBJ2-3,CASSSSGRALYGTDTQYF,TGTGCCAGTAGTAGTAGCGGGAGGGCCCTCTACGGCACAGATACGCAGTATTTT
TRBV30,.,.,TRBJ1-6,CAWSVPENSSPLHF,TGTGCCTGGAGTGTACCCGAAAACTCCTCACCCCTCCACTTT
TRBV5-1,TRBD1,.,TRBJ1-3,CASSQDRAGNTIYF,TGCGCCAGCAGCCAGGACAGGGCTGGAAACACCATATATTTT
TRBV10-3,TRBD1,once,TRBJ1-1,CAIRPPTGVPEAFF,TGTGCCATCAGACCCCCCACAGGGGTCCCCGAAGCTTTCTTT
TRBV11-2,.,.,TRBJ1-6,CASSPNQASSPLHF,TGTGCCAGCAGCCCGAACCAGGCGAGTTCACCCCTCCACTTT
TRBV27,.,.,TRBJ1-5,CASSLGPLGVQPQHF,TGTGCCAGCAGTTTGGGCCCCTTGGGGGTCCAGCCCCAGCATTTT
TRBV4-1,.,.,TRBJ2-2,CASSQAEYGTGELFF,TGCGCCAGCAGCCAAGCGGAATACGGCACCGGGGAGCTGTTTTTT
TRBV5-6,.,.,TRBJ1-3,CASSFFSGNTIYF,TGTGCCAGCAGCTTTTTCTCTGGAAACACCATATATTTT
TRBV19,.,.,TRBJ1-4,CASRGWAIREKLFF,TGTGCCAGTAGGGGGTGGGCAATCAGGGAAAAACTGTTTTTT